The clone carrying this T cell receptor beta chain was recorded many times. Its target is not known. Breast cancer patients provided tissue from their axillary draining lymph nodes. The data were obtained in a study of breast tumors, draining lymph nodes, adjacent tissues. Study findings and constraints: Data only fit, rather than demonstrated, lymph node origin of most tumor T cells. Compared with basal-like, luminal-like tumors shared significantly more repertoire with nontumor tissue. Findings are consistent with lymph node origin and intratumoral expansion of most tumor T cells. Tumors had less TCR diversity than lymph nodes, more than nontumor tissue.

TCRdb ran MiXCR on the multiplex PCR reads and lists one entry per CDR3 protein. The table lists hundreds of thousands of distinct CDR3 sequences, approximately 31% of them singletons. The source is a female donor with breast cancer. Some clones in this sample may be carry-over from other donors' samples. The sequencing input was axillary lymph node tissue.

The CDR3 loop reads CSVAVRKGVDGYTF. The CDR3, as DNA: TGCAGCGTTGCGGTTCGAAAGGGGGTGGATGGCTACACCTTC. This chain links TRBV29-1 with TRBJ1-2, with D tentatively TRBD1 (6 bases). Germline CDR1 and CDR2: SQVTM and ANQGSEA. V dropped 4 bases and J dropped 6 bases, with 18 bases sitting between them. This CDR3 is 14 amino acids long.